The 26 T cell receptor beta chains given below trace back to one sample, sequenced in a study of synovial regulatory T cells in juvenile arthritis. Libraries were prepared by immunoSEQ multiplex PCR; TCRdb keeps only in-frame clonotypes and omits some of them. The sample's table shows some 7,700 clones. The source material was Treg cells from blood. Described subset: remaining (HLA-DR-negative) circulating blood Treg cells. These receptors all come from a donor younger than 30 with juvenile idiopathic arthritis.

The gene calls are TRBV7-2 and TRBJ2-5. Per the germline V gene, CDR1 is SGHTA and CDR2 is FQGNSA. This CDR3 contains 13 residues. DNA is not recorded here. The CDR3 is CASSLGYGKTQYF.

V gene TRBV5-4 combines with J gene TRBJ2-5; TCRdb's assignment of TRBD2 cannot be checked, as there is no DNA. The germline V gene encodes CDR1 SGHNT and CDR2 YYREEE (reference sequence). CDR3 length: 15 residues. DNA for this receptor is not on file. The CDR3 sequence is CATRIGTLSQETQYF.

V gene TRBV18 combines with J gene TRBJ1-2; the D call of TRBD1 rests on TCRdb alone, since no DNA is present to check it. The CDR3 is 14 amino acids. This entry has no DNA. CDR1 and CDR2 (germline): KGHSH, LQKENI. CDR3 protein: CASSPGTGTYGYTF.

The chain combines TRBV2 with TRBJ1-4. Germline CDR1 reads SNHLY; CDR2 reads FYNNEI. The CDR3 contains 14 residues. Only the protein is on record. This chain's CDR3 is CASRGRGGNEKLFF.

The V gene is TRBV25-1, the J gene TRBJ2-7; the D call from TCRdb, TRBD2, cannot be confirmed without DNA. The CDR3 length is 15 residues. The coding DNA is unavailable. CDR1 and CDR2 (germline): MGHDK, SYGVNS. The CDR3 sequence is CASREGVAGLHEQYF.

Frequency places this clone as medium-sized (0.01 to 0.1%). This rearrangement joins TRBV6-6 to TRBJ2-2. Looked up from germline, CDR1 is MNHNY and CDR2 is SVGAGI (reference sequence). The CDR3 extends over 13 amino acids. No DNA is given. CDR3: CASTTSGLGELFF.

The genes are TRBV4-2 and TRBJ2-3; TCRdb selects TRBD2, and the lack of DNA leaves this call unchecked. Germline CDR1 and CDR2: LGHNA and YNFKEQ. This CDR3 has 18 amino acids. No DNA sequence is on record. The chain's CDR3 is CASSQASSGTRDNHTQYF.

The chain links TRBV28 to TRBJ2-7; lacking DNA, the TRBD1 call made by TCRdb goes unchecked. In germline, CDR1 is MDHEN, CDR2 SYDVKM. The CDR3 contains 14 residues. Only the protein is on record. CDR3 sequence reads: CASRTYRASYEQYF.

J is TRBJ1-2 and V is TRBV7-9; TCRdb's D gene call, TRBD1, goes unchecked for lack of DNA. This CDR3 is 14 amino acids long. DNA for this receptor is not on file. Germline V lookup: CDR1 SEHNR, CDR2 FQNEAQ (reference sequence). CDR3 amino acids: CASSLGQGVNGYTF.

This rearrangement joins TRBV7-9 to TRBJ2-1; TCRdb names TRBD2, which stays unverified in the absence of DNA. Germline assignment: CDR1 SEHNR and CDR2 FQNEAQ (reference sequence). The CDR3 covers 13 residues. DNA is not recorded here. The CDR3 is CASSLRRGGEQFF.

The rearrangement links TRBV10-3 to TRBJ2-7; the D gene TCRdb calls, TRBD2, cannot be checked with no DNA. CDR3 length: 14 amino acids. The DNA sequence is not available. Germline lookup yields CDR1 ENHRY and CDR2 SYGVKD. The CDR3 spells CAISVVAGVYEQYF.

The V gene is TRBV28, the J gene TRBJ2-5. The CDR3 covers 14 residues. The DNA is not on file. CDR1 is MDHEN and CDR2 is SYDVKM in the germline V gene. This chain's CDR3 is CASRVRGGGETQYF.

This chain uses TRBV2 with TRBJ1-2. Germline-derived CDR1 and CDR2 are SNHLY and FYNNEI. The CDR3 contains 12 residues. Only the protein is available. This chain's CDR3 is CASSVRSYGYTF.

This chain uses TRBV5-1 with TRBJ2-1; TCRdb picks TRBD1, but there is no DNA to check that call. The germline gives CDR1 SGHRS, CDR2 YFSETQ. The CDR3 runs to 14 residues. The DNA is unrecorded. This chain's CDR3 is CASGTGEGYNEQFF.

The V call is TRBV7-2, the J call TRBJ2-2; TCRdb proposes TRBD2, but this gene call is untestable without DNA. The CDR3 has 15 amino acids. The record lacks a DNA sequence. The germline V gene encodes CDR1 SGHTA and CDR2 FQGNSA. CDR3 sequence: CASSYLAGGTGELFF.

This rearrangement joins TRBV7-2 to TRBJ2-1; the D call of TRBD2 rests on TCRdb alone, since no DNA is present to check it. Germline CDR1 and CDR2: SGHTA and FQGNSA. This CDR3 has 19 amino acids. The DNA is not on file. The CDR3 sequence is CASSLGLGRGLAGVNEQFF.

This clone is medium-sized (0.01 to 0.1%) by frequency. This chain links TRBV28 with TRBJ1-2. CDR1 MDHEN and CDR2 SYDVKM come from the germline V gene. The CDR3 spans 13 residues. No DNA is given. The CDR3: CASSKRVRVGYTF.

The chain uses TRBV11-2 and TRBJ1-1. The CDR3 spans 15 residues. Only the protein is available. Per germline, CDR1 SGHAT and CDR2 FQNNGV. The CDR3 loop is CASSLDWGRNTEAFF.

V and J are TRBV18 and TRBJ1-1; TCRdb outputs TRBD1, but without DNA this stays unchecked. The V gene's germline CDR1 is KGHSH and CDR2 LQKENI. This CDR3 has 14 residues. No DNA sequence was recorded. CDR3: CASFNRGENTEAFF.

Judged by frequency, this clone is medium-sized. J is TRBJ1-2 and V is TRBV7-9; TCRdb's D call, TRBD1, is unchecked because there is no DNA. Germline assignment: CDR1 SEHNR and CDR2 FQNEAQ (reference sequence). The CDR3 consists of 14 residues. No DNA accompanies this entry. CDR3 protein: CASSSGQGFYGYTF.

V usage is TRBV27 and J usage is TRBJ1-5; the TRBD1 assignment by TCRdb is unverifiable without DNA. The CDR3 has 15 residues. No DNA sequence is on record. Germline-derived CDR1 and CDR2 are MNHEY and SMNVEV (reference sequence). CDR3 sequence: CASSSTGVFNQPQHF.

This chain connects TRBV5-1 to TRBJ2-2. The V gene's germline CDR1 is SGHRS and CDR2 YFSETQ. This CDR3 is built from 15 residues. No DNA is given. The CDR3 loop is CASSGTGAMDGELFF.

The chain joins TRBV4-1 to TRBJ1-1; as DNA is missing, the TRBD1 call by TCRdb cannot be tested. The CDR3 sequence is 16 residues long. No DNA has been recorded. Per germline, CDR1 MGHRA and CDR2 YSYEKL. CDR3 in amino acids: CASSQDRAARGSEAFF.

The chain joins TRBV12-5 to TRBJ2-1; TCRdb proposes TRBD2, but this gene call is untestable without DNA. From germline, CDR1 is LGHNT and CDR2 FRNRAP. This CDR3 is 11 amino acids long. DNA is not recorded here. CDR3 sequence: CASGSGLELFF.

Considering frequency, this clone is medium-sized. This CDR3 is CASSWDRSYEQYF. The chain has TRBV6-1 and TRBJ2-7; without DNA, the TCRdb call of TRBD1 cannot be checked. CDR3 size: 13 residues. This entry has no DNA. Germline-derived CDR1 and CDR2 are MNHNS and SASEGT.

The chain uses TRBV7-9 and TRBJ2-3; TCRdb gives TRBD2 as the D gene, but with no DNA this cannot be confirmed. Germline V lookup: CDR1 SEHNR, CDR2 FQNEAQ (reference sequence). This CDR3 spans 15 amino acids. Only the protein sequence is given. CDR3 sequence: CASRRTSGVTDTQYF.